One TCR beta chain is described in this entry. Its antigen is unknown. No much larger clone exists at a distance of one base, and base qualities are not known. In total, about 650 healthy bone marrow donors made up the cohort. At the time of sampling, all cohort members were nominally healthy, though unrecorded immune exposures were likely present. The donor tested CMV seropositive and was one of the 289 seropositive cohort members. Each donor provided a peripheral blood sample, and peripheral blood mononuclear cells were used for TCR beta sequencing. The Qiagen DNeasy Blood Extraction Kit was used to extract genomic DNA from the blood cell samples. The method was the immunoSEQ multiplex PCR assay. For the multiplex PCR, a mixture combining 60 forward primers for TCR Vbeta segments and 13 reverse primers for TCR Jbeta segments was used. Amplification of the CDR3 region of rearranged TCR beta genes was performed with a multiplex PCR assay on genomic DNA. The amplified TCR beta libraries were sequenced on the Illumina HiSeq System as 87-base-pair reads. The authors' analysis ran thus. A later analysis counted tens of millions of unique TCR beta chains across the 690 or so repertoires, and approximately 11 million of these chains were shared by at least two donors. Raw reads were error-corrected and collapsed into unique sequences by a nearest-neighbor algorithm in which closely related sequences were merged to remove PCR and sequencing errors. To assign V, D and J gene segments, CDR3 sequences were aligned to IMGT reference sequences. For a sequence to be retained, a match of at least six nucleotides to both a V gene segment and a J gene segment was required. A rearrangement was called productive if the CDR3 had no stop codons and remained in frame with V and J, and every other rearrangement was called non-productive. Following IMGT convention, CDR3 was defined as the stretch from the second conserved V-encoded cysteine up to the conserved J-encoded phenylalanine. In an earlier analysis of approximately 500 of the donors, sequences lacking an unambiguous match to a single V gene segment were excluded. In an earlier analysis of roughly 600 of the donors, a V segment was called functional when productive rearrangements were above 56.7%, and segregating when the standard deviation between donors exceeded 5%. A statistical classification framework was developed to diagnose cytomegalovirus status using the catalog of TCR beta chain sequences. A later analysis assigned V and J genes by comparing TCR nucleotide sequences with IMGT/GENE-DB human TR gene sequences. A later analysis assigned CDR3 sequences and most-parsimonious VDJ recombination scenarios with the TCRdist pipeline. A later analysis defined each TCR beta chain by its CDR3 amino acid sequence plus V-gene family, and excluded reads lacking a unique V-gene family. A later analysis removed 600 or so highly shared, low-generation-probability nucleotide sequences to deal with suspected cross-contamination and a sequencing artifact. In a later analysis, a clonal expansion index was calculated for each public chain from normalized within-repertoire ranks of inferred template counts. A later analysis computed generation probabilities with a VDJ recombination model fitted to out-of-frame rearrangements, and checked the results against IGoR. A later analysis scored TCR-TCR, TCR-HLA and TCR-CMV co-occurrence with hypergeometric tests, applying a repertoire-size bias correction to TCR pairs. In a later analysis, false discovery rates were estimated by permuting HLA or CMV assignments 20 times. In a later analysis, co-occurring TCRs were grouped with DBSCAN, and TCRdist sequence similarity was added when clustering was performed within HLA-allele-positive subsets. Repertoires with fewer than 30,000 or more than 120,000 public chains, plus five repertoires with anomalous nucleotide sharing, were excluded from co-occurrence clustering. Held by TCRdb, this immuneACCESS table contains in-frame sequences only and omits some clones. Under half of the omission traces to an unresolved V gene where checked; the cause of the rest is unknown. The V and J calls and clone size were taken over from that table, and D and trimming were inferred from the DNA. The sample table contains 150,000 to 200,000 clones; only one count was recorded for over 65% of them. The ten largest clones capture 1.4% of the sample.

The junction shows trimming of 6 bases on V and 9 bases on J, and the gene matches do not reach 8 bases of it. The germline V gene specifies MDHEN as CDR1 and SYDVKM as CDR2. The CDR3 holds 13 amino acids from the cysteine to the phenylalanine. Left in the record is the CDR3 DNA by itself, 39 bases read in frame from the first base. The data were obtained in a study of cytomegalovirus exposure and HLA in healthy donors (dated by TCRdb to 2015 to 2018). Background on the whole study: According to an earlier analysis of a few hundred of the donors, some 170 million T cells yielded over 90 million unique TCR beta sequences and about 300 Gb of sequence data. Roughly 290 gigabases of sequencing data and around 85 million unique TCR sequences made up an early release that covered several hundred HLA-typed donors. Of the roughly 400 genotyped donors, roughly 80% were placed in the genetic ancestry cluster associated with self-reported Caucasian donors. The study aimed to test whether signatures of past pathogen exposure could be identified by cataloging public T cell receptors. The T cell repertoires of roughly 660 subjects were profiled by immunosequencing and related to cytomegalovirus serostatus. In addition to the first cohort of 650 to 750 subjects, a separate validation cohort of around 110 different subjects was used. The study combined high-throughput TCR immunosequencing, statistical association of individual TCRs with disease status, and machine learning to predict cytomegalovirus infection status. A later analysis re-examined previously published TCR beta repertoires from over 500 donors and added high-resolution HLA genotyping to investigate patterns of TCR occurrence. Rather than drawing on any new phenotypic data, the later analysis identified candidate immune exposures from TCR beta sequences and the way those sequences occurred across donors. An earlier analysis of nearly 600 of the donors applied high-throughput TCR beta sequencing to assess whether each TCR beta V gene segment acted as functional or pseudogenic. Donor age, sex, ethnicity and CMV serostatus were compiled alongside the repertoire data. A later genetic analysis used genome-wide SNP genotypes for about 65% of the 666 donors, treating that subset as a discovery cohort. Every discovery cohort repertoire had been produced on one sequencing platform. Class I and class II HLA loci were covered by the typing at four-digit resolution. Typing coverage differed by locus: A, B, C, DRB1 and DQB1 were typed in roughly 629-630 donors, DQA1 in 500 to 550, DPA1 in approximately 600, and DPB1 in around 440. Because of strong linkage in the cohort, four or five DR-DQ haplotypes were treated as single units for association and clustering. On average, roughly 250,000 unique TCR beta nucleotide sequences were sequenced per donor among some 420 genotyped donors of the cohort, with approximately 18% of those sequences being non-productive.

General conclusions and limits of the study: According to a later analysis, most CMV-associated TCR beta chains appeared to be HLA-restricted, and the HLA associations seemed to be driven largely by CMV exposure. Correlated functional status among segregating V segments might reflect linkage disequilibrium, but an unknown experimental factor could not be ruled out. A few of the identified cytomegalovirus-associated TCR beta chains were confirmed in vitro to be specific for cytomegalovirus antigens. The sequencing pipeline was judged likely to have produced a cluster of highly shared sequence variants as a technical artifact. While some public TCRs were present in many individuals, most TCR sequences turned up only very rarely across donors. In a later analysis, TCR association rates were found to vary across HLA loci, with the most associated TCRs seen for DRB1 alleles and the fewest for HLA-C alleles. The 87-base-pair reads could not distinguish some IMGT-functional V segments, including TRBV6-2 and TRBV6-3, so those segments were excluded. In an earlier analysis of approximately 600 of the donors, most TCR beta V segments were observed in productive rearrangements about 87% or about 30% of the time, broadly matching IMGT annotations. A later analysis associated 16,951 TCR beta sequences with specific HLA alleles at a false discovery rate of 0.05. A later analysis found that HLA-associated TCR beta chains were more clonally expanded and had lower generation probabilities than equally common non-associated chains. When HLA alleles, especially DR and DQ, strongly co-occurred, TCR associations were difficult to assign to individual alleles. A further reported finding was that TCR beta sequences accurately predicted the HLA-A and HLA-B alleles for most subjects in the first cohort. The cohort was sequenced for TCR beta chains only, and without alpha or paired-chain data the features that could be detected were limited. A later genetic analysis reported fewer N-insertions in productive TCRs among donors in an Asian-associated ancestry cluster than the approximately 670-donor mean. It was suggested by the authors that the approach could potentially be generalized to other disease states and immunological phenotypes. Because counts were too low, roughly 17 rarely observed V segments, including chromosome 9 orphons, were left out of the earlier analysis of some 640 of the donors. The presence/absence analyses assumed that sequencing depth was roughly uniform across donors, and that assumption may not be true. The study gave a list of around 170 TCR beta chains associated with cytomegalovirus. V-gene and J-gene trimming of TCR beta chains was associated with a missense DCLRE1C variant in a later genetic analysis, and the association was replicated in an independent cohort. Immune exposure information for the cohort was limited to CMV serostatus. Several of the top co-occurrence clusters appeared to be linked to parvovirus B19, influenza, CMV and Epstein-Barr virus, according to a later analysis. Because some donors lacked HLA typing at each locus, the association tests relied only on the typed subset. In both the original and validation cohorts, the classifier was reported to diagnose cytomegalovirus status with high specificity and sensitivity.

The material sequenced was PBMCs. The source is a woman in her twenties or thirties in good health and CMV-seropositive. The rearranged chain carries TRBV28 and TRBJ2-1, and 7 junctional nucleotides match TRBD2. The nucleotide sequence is TGTGCCAGCAGGCTAGCGGCATTCGGTGAGCAGTTCTTC. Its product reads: CASRLAAFGEQFF.